The next 30 T cell receptor beta chains were all read from a single sample in a study of T cell responses to AZD1222 COVID-19 vaccine. Profiling relied on immunoSEQ multiplex PCR, and the TCRdb table lists in-frame clones only, not all of them. The sample has over 90,000 clones; about 92% are singletons. This specimen was peripheral blood, taken on day 0 of AZD1222 vaccination. Receptors originate from an adult in good health.

The chain is built from TRBV12-3 or TRBV12-4 and TRBJ1-5; 7 nucleotides agree with TRBD1. V lost 8 bases to trimming and J lost 5 bases; unmatched junction nucleotides: 6. The CDR3 spans 13 residues. The CDR3 sequence: CASQGVRDQPQHF. DNA of the CDR3: TGTGCCAGCCAGGGGGTACGAGATCAGCCCCAGCATTTT.

This CDR3 reads CASSFVSMNTEAFF. CDR3 DNA sequence: TGTGCCAGCAGCTTTGTGTCTATGAACACTGAAGCTTTCTTT. V usage is TRBV7-9 and J usage is TRBJ1-1; D ambiguous. Germline loops: CDR1 SEHNR, CDR2 FQNEAQ (reference sequence). The V gene lost 3 bases and the J gene lost 0 bases, with 8 bases spanning the gap. There are 14 residues in the CDR3. The full variable domain, with the rest looked up from reference TRBV7-9 and TRBJ1-1, is DTGVSQNPRHKITKRGQNVTFRCDPISEHNRLYWYRQTLGQGPEFLTYFQNEAQLEKSRLLSDRFSAERPKGSFSTLEIQRTEQGDSAMYLCASSFVSMNTEAFFGQGTRLTVV.

This chain joins TRBV4-3 and TRBJ1-6; 9 nucleotides align to TRBD1. CDR3 length equals 16 residues. The germline gives CDR1 LGHNA, CDR2 YSLEER. Unmatched junction bases numbered 5, after V lost 0 bases and J lost 8 bases. The CDR3 region is CASSQEPGQGYSPLHF. In nucleotides, the CDR3 is TGCGCCAGCAGCCAAGAGCCGGGACAGGGTTATTCACCCCTCCACTTT.

V gene TRBV19 combines with J gene TRBJ1-3; no firm D call. The germline CDR1 and CDR2 sequences are LNHDA and SQIVND (reference sequence). The CDR3 is 14 amino acids. V was cut by 8 bases and J by 0 bases, with 11 bases left in between. CDR3: CASSLSGSGNTIYF. The CDR3 bases are TGTGCCAGTTCTCTCTCCGGCTCTGGAAACACCATATATTTT.

J is TRBJ1-2 and V is TRBV6-5; no reliable D call. V was clipped by 3 bases and J by 7 bases, with 12 bases between them. The CDR3 consists of 13 residues. Germline lookup yields CDR1 MNHEY and CDR2 SVGAGI. Written as DNA, the CDR3 is TGTGCCAGCAGTTATGGGTTTGCGGTTGGCTACACCTTC. Residues: CASSYGFAVGYTF.

This clone was detected only once. The chain employs TRBV5-5 and TRBJ1-1; D might be TRBD1 (5 bases). The CDR3 length is 16 residues. CDR1 is SGHKS and CDR2 is YYEKEE in the germline V gene (reference sequence). Trimming stripped 0 bases from V and 1 base from J, with 13 bases between. As DNA, the CDR3 is TGTGCCAGCAGCTTGGCGCCGGGGACTCCGAACACTGAAGCTTTCTTT. Its translation is CASSLAPGTPNTEAFF.

The chain combines TRBV6-6 with TRBJ2-7, with a possible D match to TRBD1 (6 bases). CDR3 length: 13 residues. Germline values: CDR1 MNHNY, CDR2 SVGAGI (reference sequence). Trimming pared 2 bases from V and 1 base from J, leaving 6 bases between. In DNA, the CDR3 is TGTGCCAGCAGTTACGACAGGTCCTACGAGCAGTACTTC. Translation: CASSYDRSYEQYF.

V gene TRBV6-5 combines with J gene TRBJ2-1, with 9 bases lining up with TRBD1. CDR1 and CDR2 from the germline V gene are MNHEY and SVGAGI. CDR3 length: 16 residues. V was clipped by 4 bases and J by 1 base; unmatched bases: 5. CDR3 nucleotides: TGTGCCAGCAGTTCCTCTGACAGGGGGTCCTACAATGAGCAGTTCTTC. The encoded protein is CASSSSDRGSYNEQFF.

The chain recombines TRBV5-6 with TRBJ1-2; 7 bases line up with TRBD1. The CDR3 is made up of 14 amino acids. CDR1 SGHDT and CDR2 YYEEEE come from the germline V gene. Trimming at V came to 4 bases and at J to 4 bases, leaving 7 bases not matched to a gene. The DNA for the CDR3 is TGTGCCAGCAGCGAGGACAGGATAGTCTATGGCTACACCTTC. Translating it yields CASSEDRIVYGYTF.

The rearrangement uses TRBV5-1 and TRBJ2-1; weak D call: TRBD2 (5 bases). The V and J ends lost 4 bases and 0 bases respectively, with 8 bases between them. CDR3 length equals 14 residues. CDR1 SGHRS and CDR2 YFSETQ come from the germline V gene. The CDR3 sequence is CASSPGNSYNEQFF. In DNA form, the CDR3 reads TGCGCCAGCAGCCCGGGAAACTCCTACAATGAGCAGTTCTTC. The full variable domain, completed using reference TRBV5-1 and TRBJ2-1, is KAGVTQTPRYLIKTRGQQVTLSCSPISGHRSVSWYQQTPGQGLQFLFEYFSETQRNKGNFPGRFSGRQFSNSRSEMNVSTLELGDSALYLCASSPGNSYNEQFFGPGTRLTVL.

The chain is built from TRBV7-8 and TRBJ1-2; 7 positions match TRBD1. The CDR3 totals 17 residues. Germline loops: CDR1 SGHVS, CDR2 FQNEAQ. Germline trimming cut 5 bases from V and 4 bases from J; bases unmatched to any gene: 16. The CDR3 sequence is CASSSYRGSEARYGYTF. Written as DNA, the CDR3 is TGTGCCAGCAGCAGTTACAGGGGCAGTGAGGCTCGCTATGGCTACACCTTC.

The genes are TRBV2 and TRBJ1-2; 11 bases align to TRBD1. Looked up from germline, CDR1 is SNHLY and CDR2 is FYNNEI. The CDR3 is made up of 16 amino acids. Unmatched junction bases numbered 4, after V lost 2 bases and J lost 2 bases. The CDR3 spells CASSESGTGGNYGYTF. The CDR3 region has the DNA TGTGCCAGCAGTGAATCGGGGACAGGGGGGAACTATGGCTACACCTTC.

This chain uses TRBV7-8 with TRBJ1-4; no clear D. This CDR3 has 13 residues. From germline, CDR1 is SGHVS and CDR2 FQNEAQ. Trimming removed 5 bases from V and 8 bases from J, with 12 bases in between. The CDR3 spells CASSRDLAEKLFF. The CDR3 nucleotides read TGTGCCAGCAGCCGCGATCTAGCGGAAAAACTGTTTTTT.

This clone appeared a few times. V and J are TRBV30 and TRBJ1-2; no firm D call. Per the germline V gene, CDR1 is GTSNPN and CDR2 is SVGIG (reference sequence). This CDR3 has 15 amino acids. The V end lost 3 bases, the J end lost 3 bases, and 17 bases lay between the germline ends. This chain's CDR3 is CAWRAVPGVHYGYTF. CDR3 bases: TGTGCCTGGAGAGCGGTCCCCGGGGTCCACTATGGCTACACCTTC.

The chain uses TRBV4-2 and TRBJ2-3; D might be TRBD2 (7 bases). This CDR3 spans 17 amino acids. Trimming pared 5 bases from V and 1 base from J, leaving 19 bases between. CDR1 is LGHNA, CDR2 YNFKEQ, per germline. The CDR3 here is CASSGRARGGGTDTQYF. CDR3 DNA sequence: TGTGCCAGCAGCGGTCGAGCGAGGGGGGGAGGCACAGATACGCAGTATTTT.

V and J are TRBV6-1 and TRBJ2-1; D is undetermined. Germline V gene lookup returns CDR1 MNHNS and CDR2 SASEGT. CDR3 length: 12 residues. V lost 3 bases, J lost 9 bases, and 9 bases lay in between. The CDR3 reads CASSESIGEQFF. CDR3 nucleotides: TGTGCCAGCAGTGAGTCCATCGGTGAGCAGTTCTTC.

This clone was recorded only once. V and J are TRBV10-3 and TRBJ1-5, with D hard to call. Germline V CDR1 and CDR2: ENHRY, SYGVKD. The CDR3 sequence is 16 residues long. V dropped 0 bases and J dropped 0 bases, with 9 bases sitting between them. The CDR3 nucleotides read TGTGCCATCAGTGAGTCGGCGGCCTCTAGCAATCAGCCCCAGCATTTT. Amino acids: CAISESAASSNQPQHF.

CDR3 DNA sequence: TGTGCCAGCAGCGTGGGCAGGGGAGACTATGGCTACACCTTC. Translating gives CASSVGRGDYGYTF. The genes are TRBV9 and TRBJ1-2, with D possibly being TRBD1 (6 bases). The CDR3 has 14 amino acids. With 2 bases removed from V and 3 bases from J, the gap between germline ends came to 11 bases. Germline V gives CDR1 SGDLS, CDR2 YYNGEE.

The chain links TRBV10-2 to TRBJ1-6; D is unresolved. V was trimmed by 1 base and J by 9 bases, leaving 4 bases between them. Per germline, CDR1 WSHSY and CDR2 SAAADI. The CDR3 spans 12 residues. CDR3 sequence reads: CASSEYGSPLHF. The CDR3 coding sequence is TGCGCCAGCAGTGAGTATGGTTCACCCCTCCACTTT.

The chain couples TRBV7-6 to TRBJ2-7; D possibly corresponds to TRBD2 (7 bases). CDR3 size: 16 residues. The germline V gene encodes CDR1 SGHVS and CDR2 FNYEAQ. V was trimmed by 5 bases and J by 0 bases, leaving 17 bases between them. As DNA, the CDR3 is TGTGCCAGCAGCCCAAAGGTGGGAGGGGGCTCCTACGAGCAGTACTTC. It yields the protein CASSPKVGGGSYEQYF.

The sample holds one count of this clone. The gene calls are TRBV9 and TRBJ2-3; 15 bases are a match to TRBD2. This CDR3 region has 15 residues. Germline-derived CDR1 and CDR2 are SGDLS and YYNGEE. Losses at the gene ends were 7 bases for V and 6 bases for J; bases not matched to a gene: 6. The CDR3 DNA sequence: TGTGCCAGCGCCCGGACTAGCGGGGGGGGCGATACGCAGTATTTT. This encodes CASARTSGGGDTQYF.

This chain joins TRBV12-3 or TRBV12-4 and TRBJ1-2, with D uncertain. The V end was cut by 3 bases, the J end by 8 bases, with 7 bases between. There are 11 residues in the CDR3. The CDR3 sequence: CASSFGVGYTF. The CDR3 DNA is TGTGCCAGCAGTTTCGGGGTCGGCTACACCTTC.

The chain carries TRBV4-2 and TRBJ1-4, with a tentative D call TRBD1 (5 bases). Trimming removed 4 bases from V and 8 bases from J, with 17 bases in between. CDR1 and CDR2 (germline): LGHNA, YNFKEQ. This CDR3 spans 15 amino acids. The CDR3 DNA reads as TGTGCCAGCAGCCCCTCCGAAGCGGAGGGGGAAAAACTGTTTTTT. The encoded protein is CASSPSEAEGEKLFF.

V and J are TRBV4-2 and TRBJ2-1, with D uncertain. There are 16 residues in the CDR3. Trimming removed 0 bases from V and 4 bases from J, with 13 bases in between. CDR1 and CDR2 from the germline V gene are LGHNA and YNFKEQ. CDR3 sequence reads: CASSQDGGSTYNEQFF. DNA of the CDR3: TGTGCCAGCAGCCAAGATGGCGGATCTACTTACAATGAGCAGTTCTTC.

The chain has TRBV18 and TRBJ2-7, with 10 bases identical to TRBD2. Per the germline V gene, CDR1 is KGHSH and CDR2 is LQKENI. The CDR3 extends over 15 amino acids. V shed 5 bases, J shed 2 bases, and the junction held 6 bases outside the gene matches. The DNA of the CDR3 is TGTGCCAGCTCATTAGCGGGGGGCCTAACCTACGAGCAGTACTTC. It codes for CASSLAGGLTYEQYF. The full variable domain, with the rest looked up from reference TRBV18 and TRBJ2-7, is NAGVMQNPRHLVRRRGQEARLRCSPMKGHSHVYWYRQLPEEGLKFMVYLQKENIIDESGMPKERFSAEFPKEGPSILRIQQVVRGDSAAYFCASSLAGGLTYEQYFGPGTRLTVT.

This clone was counted once. The DNA for the CDR3 is TGCGCCAGCAGCTTTGGGGGGACGAACACCGGGGAGCTGTTTTTT. As protein: CASSFGGTNTGELFF. This chain joins TRBV5-1 and TRBJ2-2; tentatively, D is TRBD2 (6 bases). The CDR3 covers 15 residues. Trimming removed 2 bases at V and 0 bases at J, with 8 bases between. Germline V gene lookup returns CDR1 SGHRS and CDR2 YFSETQ.

This clone has more than one count but fewer than ten. This chain links TRBV5-1 with TRBJ2-7, with 7 nucleotides matching TRBD2. V lost 5 bases to trimming and J lost 9 bases; unmatched junction nucleotides: 17. This CDR3 is 15 amino acids long. The germline CDR1 and CDR2 sequences are SGHRS and YFSETQ. The CDR3 protein is CASRDLAGPPEGQYF. The CDR3 nucleotides are TGCGCCAGCAGGGACTTAGCGGGCCCCCCAGAGGGGCAGTACTTC.

Turning to this clone: Additional DNA sequences in this sample encode the identical CDR3. The chain combines TRBV5-1 with TRBJ2-7, with D hard to call. CDR3 length equals 11 residues. Germline CDR1 is SGHRS and CDR2 is YFSETQ. V was cut by 0 bases and J by 2 bases, with 0 bases left in between. This CDR3 is CASSLAYEQYF. DNA of the CDR3: TGCGCCAGCAGCTTGGCCTACGAGCAGTACTTC.

In this sample, this clone turned up once. V usage is TRBV2 and J usage is TRBJ1-5; no clear D gene. This CDR3 has 17 amino acids. Germline CDR1 reads SNHLY; CDR2 reads FYNNEI. V was shortened by 3 bases and J by 0 bases, with 15 bases between the two germline ends. The CDR3 protein is CASSEGPPSVSNQPQHF. DNA of the CDR3: TGTGCCAGCAGTGAGGGTCCGCCCAGCGTTAGCAATCAGCCCCAGCATTTT. Supplemented by reference TRBV2 and TRBJ1-5, the full variable domain reads EPEVTQTPSHQVTQMGQEVILRCVPISNHLYFYWYRQILGQKVEFLVSFYNNEISEKSEIFDDQFSVERPDGSNFTLKIRSTKLEDSAMYFCASSEGPPSVSNQPQHFGDGTRLSIL.

The V and J genes are TRBV7-3 and TRBJ2-3; 7 positions match TRBD2. This CDR3 has 15 amino acids. Per the germline V gene, CDR1 is SGHTA and CDR2 is FQGTGA. The J segment lost 2 bases and the V segment lost 0 bases, leaving 2 bases of the junction unmatched. Here the CDR3 DNA reads TGTGCCAGCAGCTTAACTGGGGGGGACACAGATACGCAGTATTTT. Translating it yields CASSLTGGDTDTQYF.